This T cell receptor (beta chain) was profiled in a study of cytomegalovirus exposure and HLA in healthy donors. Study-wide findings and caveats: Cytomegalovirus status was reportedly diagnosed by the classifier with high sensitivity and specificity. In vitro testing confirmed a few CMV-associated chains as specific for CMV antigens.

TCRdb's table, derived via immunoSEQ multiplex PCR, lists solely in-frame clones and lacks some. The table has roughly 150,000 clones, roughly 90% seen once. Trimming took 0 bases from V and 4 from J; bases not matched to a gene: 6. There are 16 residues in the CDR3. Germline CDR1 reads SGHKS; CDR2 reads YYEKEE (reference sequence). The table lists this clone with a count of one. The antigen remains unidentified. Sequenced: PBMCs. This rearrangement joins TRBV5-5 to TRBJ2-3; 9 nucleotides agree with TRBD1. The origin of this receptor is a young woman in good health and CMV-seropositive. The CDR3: CASSLAGQGHSDTQYF. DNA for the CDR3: TGTGCCAGCAGCTTGGCGGGACAGGGACATTCAGATACGCAGTATTTT. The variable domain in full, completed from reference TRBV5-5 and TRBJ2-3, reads DAGVTQSPTHLIKTRGQQVTLRCSPISGHKSVSWYQQVLGQGPQFIFQYYEKEERGRGNFPDRFSARQFPNYSSELNVNALLLGDSALYLCASSLAGQGHSDTQYFGPGTRLTVL.